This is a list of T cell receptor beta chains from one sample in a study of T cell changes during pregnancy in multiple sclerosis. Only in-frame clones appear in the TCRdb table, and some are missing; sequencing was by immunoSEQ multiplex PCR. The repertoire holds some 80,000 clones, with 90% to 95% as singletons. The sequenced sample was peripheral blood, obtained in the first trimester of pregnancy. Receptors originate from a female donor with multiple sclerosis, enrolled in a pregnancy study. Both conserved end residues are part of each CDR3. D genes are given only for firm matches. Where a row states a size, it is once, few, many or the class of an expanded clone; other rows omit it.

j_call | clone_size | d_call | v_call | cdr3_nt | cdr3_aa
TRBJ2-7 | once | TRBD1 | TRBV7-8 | TGTGCCAGCAGCTCGGACAGGGGGCAATCCGAGCAGTACTTC | CASSSDRGQSEQYF
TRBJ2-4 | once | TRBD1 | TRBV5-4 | TGTGCCAGCAGGTTGGACAGGGGACACTTC | CASRLDRGHF
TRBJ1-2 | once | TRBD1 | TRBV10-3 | TGTGCCATCACCGGGACAGGGGGCTATGGCTACACCTTC | CAITGTGGYGYTF
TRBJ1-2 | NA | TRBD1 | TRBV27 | TGTGCCAGCAGTTCAGACAGGGGAAAGAATAACTATGGCTACACCTTC | CASSSDRGKNNYGYTF
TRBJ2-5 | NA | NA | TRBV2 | TGTGCCAGCAGTTGGAGGGAGACCCAGTACTTC | CASSWRETQYF
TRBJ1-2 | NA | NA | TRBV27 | TGTGCCAGCAGTTTAAACAGCCGTCAGAGTGGCTACACCTTC | CASSLNSRQSGYTF
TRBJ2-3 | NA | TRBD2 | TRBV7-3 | TGTGCCAGCAGCACTAGCGGGGGCAGCACAGATACGCAGTATTTT | CASSTSGGSTDTQYF
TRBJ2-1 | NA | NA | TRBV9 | TGTGCCAGCAGCCCGCACCTCGGGGATGAGCAGTTCTTC | CASSPHLGDEQFF
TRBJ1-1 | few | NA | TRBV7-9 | TGTGCCAGCAGCCTAACTGACACTGAAGCTTTCTTT | CASSLTDTEAFF
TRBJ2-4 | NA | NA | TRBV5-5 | TGTGCCAGCAGCCCTGAGTGGGCCCCGGGGATTCAGTACTTC | CASSPEWAPGIQYF
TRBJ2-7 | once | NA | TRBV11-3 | TGTGCCAGCAGCTTAGATCCTAACCCCTCCTACGAGCAGTACTTC | CASSLDPNPSYEQYF
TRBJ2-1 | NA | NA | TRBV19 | TGTGCCAGTAGTATAGAGACTACCAGGTACAATGAGCAGTTCTTC | CASSIETTRYNEQFF
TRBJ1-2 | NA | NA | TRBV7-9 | TGTGCCAGCAGCCCCCCAGGGCAAACGTCCTATGGCTACACCTTC | CASSPPGQTSYGYTF
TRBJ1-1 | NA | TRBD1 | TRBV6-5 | TGTGCCAGCCGTCAGGGACAGTACGTTGAAGCTTTCTTT | CASRQGQYVEAFF
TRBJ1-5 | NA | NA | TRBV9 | TGTGCCAGCAGCGTAGAGGGGTCAGTCAATCAGCCCCAGCATTTT | CASSVEGSVNQPQHF
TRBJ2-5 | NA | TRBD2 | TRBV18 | TGTGCCAGCTCACCCGTGACAGCGGGGGGGACTCGGCAAGAGACCCAGTACTTC | CASSPVTAGGTRQETQYF
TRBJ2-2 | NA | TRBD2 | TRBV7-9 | TGTGCCAGCAGCTTAGTACCCCTAGCGGGTTACACCGGGGAGCTGTTTTTT | CASSLVPLAGYTGELFF
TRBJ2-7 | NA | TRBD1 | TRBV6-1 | TGTGCCAGCCACCACAGGGGGACAGGGCTGGCCGAGCAGTACTTC | CASHHRGTGLAEQYF
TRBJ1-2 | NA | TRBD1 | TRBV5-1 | TGCGCCAGCAGCTTGGGCCCGGGACAGAACTATGGCTACACCTTC | CASSLGPGQNYGYTF
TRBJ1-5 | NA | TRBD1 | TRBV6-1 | TGTGCCAGCAACTACGGGACAGGGCATCAGCCCCAGCATTTT | CASNYGTGHQPQHF
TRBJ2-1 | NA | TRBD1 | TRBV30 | TGTGCCTGGAGTGTAATGGACAGGGGAGGGGATGAGCAGTTCTTC | CAWSVMDRGGDEQFF
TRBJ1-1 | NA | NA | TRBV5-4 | TGTGCCAGCAGCTTAAAAACAGAAGCTTTCTTT | CASSLKTEAFF
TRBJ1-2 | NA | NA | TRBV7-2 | TGTGCCAGCAGCTTACAAGCCTCCTTCTATGGCTACACCTTC | CASSLQASFYGYTF
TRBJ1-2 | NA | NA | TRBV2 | TGTGCCAGCAGCTACACCCCCGGAGGGAATCCTCTCTATGGCTACACCTTC | CASSYTPGGNPLYGYTF
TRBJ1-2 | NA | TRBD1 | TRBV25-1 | TGTGCCAGCAGAAGGACAGGGCTCAACTATGGCTACACCTTC | CASRRTGLNYGYTF
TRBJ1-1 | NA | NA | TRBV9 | TGTGCCAGCAGCGGCAAACAGGGACCGAACACTGAAGCTTTCTTT | CASSGKQGPNTEAFF
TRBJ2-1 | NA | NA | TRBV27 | TGTGCCAGCAGTTTATGGGCCTTCTCCTACAATGAGCAGTTCTTC | CASSLWAFSYNEQFF
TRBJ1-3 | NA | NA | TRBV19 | TGTGCCAGTAGTATAGGACAGGTCTCTGGAAACACCATATATTTT | CASSIGQVSGNTIYF
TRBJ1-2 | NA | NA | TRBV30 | TGTGCCTGGAGTGTAACGGGAAAGGGGGTTGGCTACACCTTC | CAWSVTGKGVGYTF
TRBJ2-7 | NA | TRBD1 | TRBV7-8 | TGTGCCAGCAGCTTAGGGGACAGGACCTACGAGCAGTACTTC | CASSLGDRTYEQYF
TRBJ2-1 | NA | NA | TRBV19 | TGTGCCAGTACCGGCTTTACAGATGAGCAGTTCTTC | CASTGFTDEQFF
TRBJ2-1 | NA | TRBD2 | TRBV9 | TGTGCCAGCAGCGTAGCCGCTAGCGGGACCTACAATGAGCAGTTCTTC | CASSVAASGTYNEQFF
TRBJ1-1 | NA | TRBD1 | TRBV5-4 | TGTGCCAGCAGCTCGGGACAGAACGCGTGGAACACTGAAGCTTTCTTT | CASSSGQNAWNTEAFF
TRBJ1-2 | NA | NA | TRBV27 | TGTGCCAGCAGTTTAACGGGGAATACCGTCTACACCTTC | CASSLTGNTVYTF
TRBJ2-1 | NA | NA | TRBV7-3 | TGTGCCAGCAGCCTCAACAGGGACAATGAGCAGTTCTTC | CASSLNRDNEQFF
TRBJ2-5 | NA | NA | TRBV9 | TGTGCCAGCAGCTATACAGGGTTACAAGAGACCCAGTACTTC | CASSYTGLQETQYF
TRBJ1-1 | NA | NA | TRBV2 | TGTGCCAGCAGTGAAGACAGGGAACTAACTGAAGCTTTCTTT | CASSEDRELTEAFF
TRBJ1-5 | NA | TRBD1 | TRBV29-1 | TGCAGCGTTGCAGACAGGGGCAATCAGCCCCAGCATTTT | CSVADRGNQPQHF
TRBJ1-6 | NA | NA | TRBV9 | TGTGCCAGCAGCGTAGGGACATTTTCACCCCTCCACTTT | CASSVGTFSPLHF
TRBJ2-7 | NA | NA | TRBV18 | TGTGCCAGCTCACCGGCCCCCGGGTCCTACGAGCAGTACTTC | CASSPAPGSYEQYF
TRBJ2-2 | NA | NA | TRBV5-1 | TGCGCCAGCAGCATGACAGGTCTGGCCGGGGAGCTGTTTTTT | CASSMTGLAGELFF
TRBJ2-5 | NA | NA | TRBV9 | TGTGCCAGCAGCGTAGACGTCGGACTCCAAGAGACCCAGTACTTC | CASSVDVGLQETQYF
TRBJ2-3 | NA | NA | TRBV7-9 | TGTGCCAGCAGTCCTCCGGTAGCAGATACGCAGTATTTT | CASSPPVADTQYF
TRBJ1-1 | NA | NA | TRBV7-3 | TGTGCCAGCAGCTTATCCCCCAGGAACACTGAAGCTTTCTTT | CASSLSPRNTEAFF
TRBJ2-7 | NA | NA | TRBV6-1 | TGTGCCAGCAGTGACGGGAGCTCCTACGAGCAGTACTTC | CASSDGSSYEQYF
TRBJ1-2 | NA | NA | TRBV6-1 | TGTGCCAGCACCAAGGACAGCTATGGCTACACCTTC | CASTKDSYGYTF
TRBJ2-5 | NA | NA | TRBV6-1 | TGTGCCAGCAGCCCAACGGTAGAAGAGACCCAGTACTTC | CASSPTVEETQYF
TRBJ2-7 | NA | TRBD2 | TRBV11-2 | TGTGCCAGCAGCTTAGATAGTGGGGCGGGGGGTTCCTACGAGCAGTACTTC | CASSLDSGAGGSYEQYF
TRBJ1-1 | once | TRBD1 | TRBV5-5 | TGTGCCAGCAGCCAATCTACAGGGGAGCGAACTGAAGCTTTCTTT | CASSQSTGERTEAFF
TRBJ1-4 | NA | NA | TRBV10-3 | TGTGCCAGCCGGGACACTACAACTAATGAAAAACTGTTTTTT | CASRDTTTNEKLFF
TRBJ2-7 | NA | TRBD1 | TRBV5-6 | TGTGCCAGCAGCATCGGACAGGGATGGTCCTACGAGCAGTACTTC | CASSIGQGWSYEQYF
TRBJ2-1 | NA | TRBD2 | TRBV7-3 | TGTGCCAGCAGCGAAAGACCTAGCGGGCTTTCCTACAATGAGCAGTTCTTC | CASSERPSGLSYNEQFF
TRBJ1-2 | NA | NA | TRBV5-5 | TGTGCCAGCAGCTTGAGTAAAGGGGCGAATGGCTACACCTTC | CASSLSKGANGYTF
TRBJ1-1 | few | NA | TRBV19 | TGTGCCAGTAGTATCGGGGCGGGAACTGAAGCTTTCTTT | CASSIGAGTEAFF